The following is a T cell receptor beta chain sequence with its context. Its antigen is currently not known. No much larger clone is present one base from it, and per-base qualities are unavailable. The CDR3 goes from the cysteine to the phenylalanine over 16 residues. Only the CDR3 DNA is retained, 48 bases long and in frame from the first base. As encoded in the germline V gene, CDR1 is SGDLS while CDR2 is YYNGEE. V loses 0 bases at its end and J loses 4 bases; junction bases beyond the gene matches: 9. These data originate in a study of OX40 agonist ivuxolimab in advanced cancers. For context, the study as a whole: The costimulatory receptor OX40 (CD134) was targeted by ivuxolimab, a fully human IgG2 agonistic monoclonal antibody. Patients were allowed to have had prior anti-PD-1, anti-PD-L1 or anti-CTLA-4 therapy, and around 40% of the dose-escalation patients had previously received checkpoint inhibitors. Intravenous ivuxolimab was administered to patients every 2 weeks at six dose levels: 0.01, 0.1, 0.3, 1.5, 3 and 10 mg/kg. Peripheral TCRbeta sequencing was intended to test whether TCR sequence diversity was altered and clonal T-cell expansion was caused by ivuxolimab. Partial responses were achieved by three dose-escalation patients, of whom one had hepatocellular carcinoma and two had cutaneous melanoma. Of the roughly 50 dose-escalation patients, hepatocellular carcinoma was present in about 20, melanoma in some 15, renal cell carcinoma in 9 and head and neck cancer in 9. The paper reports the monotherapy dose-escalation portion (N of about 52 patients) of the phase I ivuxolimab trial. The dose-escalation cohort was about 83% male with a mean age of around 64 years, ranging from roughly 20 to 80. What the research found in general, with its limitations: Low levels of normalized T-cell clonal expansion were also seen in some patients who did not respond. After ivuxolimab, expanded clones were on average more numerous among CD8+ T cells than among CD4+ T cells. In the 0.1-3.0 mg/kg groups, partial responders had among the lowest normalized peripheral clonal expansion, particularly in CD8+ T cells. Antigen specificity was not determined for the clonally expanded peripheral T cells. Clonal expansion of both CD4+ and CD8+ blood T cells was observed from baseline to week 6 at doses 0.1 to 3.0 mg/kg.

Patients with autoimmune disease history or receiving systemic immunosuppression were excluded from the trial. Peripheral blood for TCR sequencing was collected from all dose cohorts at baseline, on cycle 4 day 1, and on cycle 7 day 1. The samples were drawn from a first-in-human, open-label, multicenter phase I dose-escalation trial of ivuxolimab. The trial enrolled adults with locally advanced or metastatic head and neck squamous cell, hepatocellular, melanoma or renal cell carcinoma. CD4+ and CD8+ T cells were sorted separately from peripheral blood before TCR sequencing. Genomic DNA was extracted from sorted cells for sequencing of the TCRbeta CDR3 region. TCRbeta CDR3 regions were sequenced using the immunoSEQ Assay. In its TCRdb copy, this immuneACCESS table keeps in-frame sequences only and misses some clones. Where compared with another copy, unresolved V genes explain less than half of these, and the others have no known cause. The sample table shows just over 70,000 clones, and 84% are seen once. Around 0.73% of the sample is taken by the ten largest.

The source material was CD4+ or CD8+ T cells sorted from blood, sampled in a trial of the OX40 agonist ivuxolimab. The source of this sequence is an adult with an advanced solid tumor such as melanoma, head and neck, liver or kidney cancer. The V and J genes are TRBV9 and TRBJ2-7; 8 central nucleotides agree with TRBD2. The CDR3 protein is CASSVDGSGTLYEQYF. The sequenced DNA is TGTGCCAGCAGCGTAGATGGTAGCGGGACCCTTTACGAGCAGTACTTC.